Following are 8 T cell receptor beta chains from one sample sequenced in a study of vaccination effects on CD4 cells after COVID-19. For these receptors, no antigen is known. The repertoire was sequenced with immunoSEQ multiplex PCR; TCRdb's copy has only in-frame clones and lacks some. The repertoire holds under 55,000 clones, with 79% as singletons. Antigen-specific CD4+ T cells were expanded with viral peptide pools in the ViraFEST assay before sequencing. Scientists isolated CD4+ T cells after a roughly ten-day culture period ended. Absence of prior SARS-CoV-2 infection characterized the vaccine recipients, who showed negative nucleocapsid antibodies. The material sequenced was CD4+ T cells from PBMCs cultured with HCoV-OC43 spike peptides, taken before COVID-19 vaccination. Described subset: HCoV-OC43 spike overlapping peptide pool stimulation. The receptors derive from a human donor who received a COVID-19 vaccine.

The genes are TRBV6-5 and TRBJ2-1; 11 bases match TRBD2. After removal of 6 bases from V and 6 bases from J, the junction contained 4 bases not matched to a gene. The CDR3 extends over 14 amino acids. Germline CDR1 and CDR2: MNHEY and SVGAGI. The CDR3 region is CASRLTSGVNEQFF. DNA of the CDR3: TGTGCCAGCAGATTGACTAGCGGGGTCAATGAGCAGTTCTTC.

The chain joins TRBV5-1 to TRBJ1-1; maybe TRBD1 (5 bases). This CDR3 has 13 amino acids. Germline lookup yields CDR1 SGHRS and CDR2 YFSETQ. Trimming removed 4 bases at V and 7 bases at J, with 14 bases between. CDR3 DNA sequence: TGCGCCAGCAGCCCCCTTGGGGGGGGTGAAGCTTTCTTT. Translating it yields CASSPLGGGEAFF.

The chain carries TRBV4-3 and TRBJ2-1, with 7 positions matching TRBD2. The V gene's germline CDR1 is LGHNA and CDR2 YSLEER. The CDR3 is made up of 17 amino acids. J lost 4 bases, V lost 0 bases, and 9 bases had no gene match. The DNA for the CDR3 is TGCGCCAGCAGCCAAGACCCGAGGGAGGGGATATACAATGAGCAGTTCTTC. Its translation: CASSQDPREGIYNEQFF.

The chain joins TRBV5-1 to TRBJ1-3, with D perhaps TRBD1 (6 bases). Trimming left V 4 bases short and J 0 bases short, with 17 bases between. Looked up from germline, CDR1 is SGHRS and CDR2 is YFSETQ. The CDR3 loop spans 17 amino acids. The CDR3, as DNA: TGCGCCAGCAGCCTTCCTACCGGGACAAGCTCTGGAAACACCATATATTTT. This codes for CASSLPTGTSSGNTIYF.

J is TRBJ1-2 and V is TRBV19, with D perhaps TRBD1 (5 bases). The CDR3 has 16 residues. V gave up 4 bases and J gave up 0 bases, with 15 bases separating them. CDR1 and CDR2 (germline): LNHDA, SQIVND (reference sequence). CDR3 nucleotides: TGTGCCAGTAGTACGGGACGGACCCTTTCTAACTATGGCTACACCTTC. Translated: CASSTGRTLSNYGYTF.

V and J are TRBV18 and TRBJ2-3; D is unresolved. The CDR3 is 14 amino acids. Germline-derived CDR1 and CDR2 are KGHSH and LQKENI. The germline V and J ends were trimmed by 2 bases and 7 bases, with 13 bases remaining between them. The CDR3 here is CASSPGRNGYTQYF. DNA of the CDR3: TGTGCCAGCTCACCAGGGCGGAATGGGTATACGCAGTATTTT.

The chain links TRBV4-3 to TRBJ2-2; the match to TRBD2 covers 11 bases. This CDR3 contains 16 residues. J lost 3 bases, V lost 4 bases, and 4 bases had no gene match. Germline CDR1 is LGHNA and CDR2 is YSLEER. The CDR3 protein is CASSLRLAGYTGELFF. In DNA, the CDR3 is TGCGCCAGCAGCCTCCGACTAGCGGGGTACACCGGGGAGCTGTTTTTT.

V gene TRBV5-8 combines with J gene TRBJ2-7; D is unclear. CDR1 and CDR2 from the germline V gene are SGHTS and YDEGEE. Trimming removed 4 bases from V and 0 bases from J, with 11 bases in between. This CDR3 spans 14 amino acids. CDR3 residues: CASSRQANSYEQYV. CDR3 sequence (DNA): TGTGCCAGCAGCAGGCAGGCTAACTCCTACGAGCAGTACGTC.